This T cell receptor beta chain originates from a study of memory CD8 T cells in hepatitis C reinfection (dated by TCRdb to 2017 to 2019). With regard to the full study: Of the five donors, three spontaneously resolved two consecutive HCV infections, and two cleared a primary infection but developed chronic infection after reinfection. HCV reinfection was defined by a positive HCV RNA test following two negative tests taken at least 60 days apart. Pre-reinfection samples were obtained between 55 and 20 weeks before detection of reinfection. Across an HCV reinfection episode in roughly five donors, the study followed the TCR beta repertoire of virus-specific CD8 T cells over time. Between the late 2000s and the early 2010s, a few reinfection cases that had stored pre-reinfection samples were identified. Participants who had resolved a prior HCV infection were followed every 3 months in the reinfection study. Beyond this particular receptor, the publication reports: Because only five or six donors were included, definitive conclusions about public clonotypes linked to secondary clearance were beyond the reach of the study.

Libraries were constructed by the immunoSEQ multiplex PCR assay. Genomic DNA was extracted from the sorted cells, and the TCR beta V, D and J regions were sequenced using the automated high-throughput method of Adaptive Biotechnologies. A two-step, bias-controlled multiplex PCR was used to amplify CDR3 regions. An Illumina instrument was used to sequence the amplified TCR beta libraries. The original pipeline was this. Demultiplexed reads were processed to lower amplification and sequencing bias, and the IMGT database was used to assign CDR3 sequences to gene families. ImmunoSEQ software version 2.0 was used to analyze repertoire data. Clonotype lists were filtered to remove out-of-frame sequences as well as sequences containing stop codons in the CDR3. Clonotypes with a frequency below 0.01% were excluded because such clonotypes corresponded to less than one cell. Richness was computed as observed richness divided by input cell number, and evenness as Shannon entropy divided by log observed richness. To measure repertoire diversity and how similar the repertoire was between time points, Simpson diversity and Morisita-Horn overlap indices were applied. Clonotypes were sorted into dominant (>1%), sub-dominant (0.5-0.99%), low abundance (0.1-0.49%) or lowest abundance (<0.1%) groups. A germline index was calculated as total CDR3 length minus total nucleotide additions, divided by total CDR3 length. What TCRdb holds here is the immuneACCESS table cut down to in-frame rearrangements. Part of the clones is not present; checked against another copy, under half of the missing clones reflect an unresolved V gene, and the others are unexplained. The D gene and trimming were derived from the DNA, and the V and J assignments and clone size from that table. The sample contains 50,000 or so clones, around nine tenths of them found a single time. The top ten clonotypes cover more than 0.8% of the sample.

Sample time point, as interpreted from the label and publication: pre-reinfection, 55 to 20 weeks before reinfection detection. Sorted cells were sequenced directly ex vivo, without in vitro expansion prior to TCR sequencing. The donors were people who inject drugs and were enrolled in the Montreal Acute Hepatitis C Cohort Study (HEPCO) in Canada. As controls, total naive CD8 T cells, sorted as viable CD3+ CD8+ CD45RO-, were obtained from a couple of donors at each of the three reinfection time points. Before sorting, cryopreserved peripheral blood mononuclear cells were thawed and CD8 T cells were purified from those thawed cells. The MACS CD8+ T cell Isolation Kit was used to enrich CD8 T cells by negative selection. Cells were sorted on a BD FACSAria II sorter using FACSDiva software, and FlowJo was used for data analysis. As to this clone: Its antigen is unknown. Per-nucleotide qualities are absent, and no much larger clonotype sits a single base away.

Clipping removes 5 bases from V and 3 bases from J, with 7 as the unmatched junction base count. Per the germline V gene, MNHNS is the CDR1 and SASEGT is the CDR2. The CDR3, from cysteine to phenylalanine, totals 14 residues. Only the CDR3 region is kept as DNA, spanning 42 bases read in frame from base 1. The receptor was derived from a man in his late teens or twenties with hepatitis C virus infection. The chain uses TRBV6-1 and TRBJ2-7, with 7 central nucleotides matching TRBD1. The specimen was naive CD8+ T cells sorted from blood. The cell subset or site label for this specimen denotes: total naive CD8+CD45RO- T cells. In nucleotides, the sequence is TGTGCCAGCAGTATACAGGGGAGCGGCTACGAGCAGTACTTC. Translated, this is CASSIQGSGYEQYF.